The sequence of this T cell receptor beta chain was determined in a study of OX40 agonist ivuxolimab in advanced cancers. The study, taken as a whole, reports: Partial responders at 0.1-3.0 mg/kg showed near-lowest clonal expansion.

The CDR3 runs to 16 residues. Trimming at V came to 2 bases and at J to 3 bases, leaving 9 bases not matched to a gene. Germline loops: CDR1 SGHVS, CDR2 FQNEAQ. The method was immunoSEQ multiplex PCR; TCRdb's version includes in-frame clones alone and lacks a portion of them. The sample has tens of thousands of clones; roughly nine tenths are singletons. As for this clone: The antigen remains unidentified.

The sample consisted of CD4+ or CD8+ T cells sorted from blood, taken in a trial of the OX40 agonist ivuxolimab. This sequence originates from an adult with an advanced solid tumor such as melanoma, head and neck, liver or kidney cancer. The gene calls are TRBV7-8 and TRBJ2-7; TRBD2 agrees at 8 bases. The CDR3 DNA reads TGTGCCAGCAGCTTAAGCCCCCTCACTAGCGGCTACGAGCAGTACTTC. This gives the protein CASSLSPLTSGYEQYF.